This entry is about one T cell receptor (beta chain). The antigen it recognizes is unknown. Qualities for individual bases were not recorded, and no much larger clone is one base off. Per the germline V gene (reference sequence), LGHDT is the CDR1 and YNNKEL is the CDR2. The CDR3 sequence holds 18 residues, the cysteine and phenylalanine included. Of all the DNA, just the CDR3 is kept, 54 bases in frame from base 1. Trimming removed 3 bases from V and 1 base from J, leaving 19 bases between the germline ends. In this study, sorted CD4+ and CD8+ T cells from the blood of healthy subjects and of severe aplastic anemia patients had their TCR repertoires deep-sequenced. Ficoll-Paque density gradient centrifugation was used to isolate peripheral blood mononuclear cells. Before DNA extraction, CD4+ and CD8+ T cells were sorted with FACS or magnetic beads. The source of the sample is a study of CD8+CD57+ T cells in acquired aplastic anemia (dated by TCRdb to 2017 to 2018). Concerning the study at large: On average, sorted CD4+ and CD8+ cells yielded 3.2 ug of extracted DNA, with a range of roughly 0.17 to 30 ug. An average of approximately 10 million reads for CD4+ cells and approximately 12 million reads for CD8+ cells was obtained from healthy donor samples.

Study-wide findings and limitations: Although roughly 29 CD8+ CDR3 sequences were shared by patients and controls, these sequences appeared highly expressed in patients and within the immunodominant clones of patients. CD8+ Simpson's diversity did not differ significantly between patients and healthy controls (P=0.060).

Genomic DNA was used as template for profiling of TCR beta VDJ combinations and CDR3 sequences. An Illumina HiSeq 2000 was used for TCR repertoire sequencing. The authors' analysis ran thus. TRBV/TRBJ rearrangement plots, CDR3 size and DJ length profiles, and Simpson's diversity index were used to assess repertoires. The most abundant DNA sequence in the deep sequencing data was defined as the immunodominant clone. CDR3 amino acid sequences were screened for sharing across subjects and were compared with published repertoires and the VDJdb database. TCRdb passed the public sequencing reads through fastp at Q25 and MiXCR, retaining productive beta sequences. Duplicate CDR3 protein sequences are folded into a single record with the most common DNA and genes. The V and J calls and clone size come from TCRdb's table, not from the authors' own analysis. This sample is represented by 180,000 or so distinct CDR3 sequences; just over 45% of them were singletons. The ten largest clones capture approximately 2.9% of the sample.

Material for sequencing was sorted CD4+, CD8+, or CD8+CD57+ T cells (not recorded which) from PBMCs. The sequence derives from a human donor in good health. Recombination linked TRBV3-1 to TRBJ1-3, and perhaps TRBD1 as D gene, on 5 matching bases. The DNA reads as follows: TGTGCCAGCAGCCACCCTGGGGCAGGGAGGTCGTCTGGAAACACCATATATTTT. Its translation reads: CASSHPGAGRSSGNTIYF.